This T cell receptor beta chain originates from a study of control samples from healthy donors and cancer patients. TCRdb's copy holds only in-frame clones and misses some; the assay was immunoSEQ multiplex PCR. This sample has around 100,000 clones, with approximately 92% found just once. The receptor's source is a human donor in good health. The donor label of this sample is uncertain. Sequencing was performed on blood.

CDR3 sequence: CASSLDRGRNRETQYF. The CDR3 coding sequence is TGTGCCAGCAGCTTAGACAGGGGGCGAAATCGGGAGACCCAGTACTTC. The chain joins TRBV7-6 to TRBJ2-5; 9 bases match TRBD1. The CDR3 is made up of 16 amino acids. V was clipped by 1 base and J by 5 bases; unmatched bases: 8. Germline CDR1 is SGHVS and CDR2 is FNYEAQ.